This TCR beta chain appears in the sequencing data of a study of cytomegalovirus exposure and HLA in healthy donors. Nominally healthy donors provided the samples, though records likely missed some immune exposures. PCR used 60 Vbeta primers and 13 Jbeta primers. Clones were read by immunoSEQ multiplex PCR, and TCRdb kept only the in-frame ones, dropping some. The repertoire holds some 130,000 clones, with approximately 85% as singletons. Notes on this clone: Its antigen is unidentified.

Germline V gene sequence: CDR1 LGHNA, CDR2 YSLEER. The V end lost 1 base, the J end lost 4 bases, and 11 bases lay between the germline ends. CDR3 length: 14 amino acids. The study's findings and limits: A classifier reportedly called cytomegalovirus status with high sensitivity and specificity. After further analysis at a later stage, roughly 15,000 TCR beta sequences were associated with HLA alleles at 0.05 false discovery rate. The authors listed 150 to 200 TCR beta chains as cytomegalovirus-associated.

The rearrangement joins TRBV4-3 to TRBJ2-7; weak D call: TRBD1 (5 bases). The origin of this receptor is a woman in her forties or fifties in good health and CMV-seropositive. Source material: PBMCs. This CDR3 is CASSQVDSEYEQYF. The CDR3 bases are TGCGCCAGCAGCCAAGTTGACAGTGAGTACGAGCAGTACTTC.